Below, 24 T cell receptor beta chains from the same sample are listed, as sequenced in a study of cytomegalovirus exposure and HLA in healthy donors. 13 Jbeta primers and 60 Vbeta primers were used for the PCR. The method was immunoSEQ multiplex PCR; TCRdb's version includes in-frame clones alone and lacks a portion of them. This sample has around 170,000 clones, with around 77% found just once. The sample comprised PBMCs. The receptor source for this set is a man between 60 and 75 years old in good health and CMV-seronegative.

This chain links TRBV18 with TRBJ2-1; 7 nucleotides match TRBD1. CDR1 and CDR2 from the germline V gene are KGHSH and LQKENI. The CDR3 length is 16 residues. With V trimmed by 4 bases and J by 0 bases, 6 bases remained unmatched. The CDR3 DNA follows: TGTGCCAGCTCACGCAGACAGGGTGGCTCCTACAATGAGCAGTTCTTC. Amino acids: CASSRRQGGSYNEQFF.

The chain carries TRBV5-4 and TRBJ2-5, with TRBD2 as a possible D gene (6 bases). This CDR3 is built from 15 residues. With 3 bases removed from V and 5 bases from J, the gap between germline ends came to 17 bases. Germline V CDR1 and CDR2: SGHNT, YYREEE (reference sequence). CDR3 bases: TGTGCCAGCAGCTCAAAAGAAACAGCGGGCGAGACCCAGTACTTC. The encoded protein is CASSSKETAGETQYF.

Written as DNA, the CDR3 is TGTGCCAGCAGCTTAGAAGGCGGAAGGACCCAGTACTTC. This encodes CASSLEGGRTQYF. This chain connects TRBV11-3 to TRBJ2-5; no definite D call. Germline assignment: CDR1 SGHNT and CDR2 YENEEA. This CDR3 has 13 amino acids. The ends were cut back, 0 bases at V and 7 bases at J, with 9 bases in the middle. The full variable domain, in which reference TRBV11-3 and TRBJ2-5 provide the parts outside the CDR3, is EAGVVQSPRYKIIEKKQPVAFWCNPISGHNTLYWYLQNLGQGPELLIRYENEEAVDDSQLPKDRFSAERLKGVDSTLKIQPAELGDSAVYLCASSLEGGRTQYFGPGTRLLVL.

V is TRBV9 and J is TRBJ1-2, with D tentatively TRBD1 (6 bases). The CDR3 is 14 residues long. The V and J ends lost 4 bases and 8 bases respectively, with 18 bases between them. The V gene's germline CDR1 is SGDLS and CDR2 YYNGEE. The CDR3, as DNA: TGTGCCAGCAGCTACAGGGTAGGTCCGGGCGGCTACACCTTC. This encodes CASSYRVGPGGYTF.

The V and J genes are TRBV4-3 and TRBJ2-2; D ambiguous. Germline values: CDR1 LGHNA, CDR2 YSLEER. The V and J ends lost 1 base and 5 bases respectively, with 8 bases between them. CDR3 size: 14 residues. The CDR3 region has the DNA TGCGCCAGCAGCCAAGCGGTCGGGACCGGGGAGCTGTTTTTT. Its protein is CASSQAVGTGELFF.

This rearrangement joins TRBV5-5 to TRBJ2-5; TRBD1 might be the D (5 bases). Germline-derived CDR1 and CDR2 are SGHKS and YYEKEE (reference sequence). V was shortened by 0 bases and J by 0 bases, with 12 bases between the two germline ends. The CDR3 runs 16 residues. CDR3 DNA sequence: TGTGCCAGCAGCTTGGAGGGGTTCGCCGACCAAGAGACCCAGTACTTC. Amino acids: CASSLEGFADQETQYF. Filled out from reference TRBV5-5 and TRBJ2-5, the complete variable domain reads DAGVTQSPTHLIKTRGQQVTLRCSPISGHKSVSWYQQVLGQGPQFIFQYYEKEERGRGNFPDRFSARQFPNYSSELNVNALLLGDSALYLCASSLEGFADQETQYFGPGTRLLVL.

The chain combines TRBV10-2 with TRBJ1-2; 7 positions agree with TRBD1. After removal of 7 bases from V and 1 base from J, the junction contained 6 bases not matched to a gene. This CDR3 contains 14 residues. Germline values: CDR1 WSHSY, CDR2 SAAADI. The CDR3 spells CASTGTVNNYGYTF. The CDR3 nucleotides read TGCGCCAGCACCGGGACAGTAAATAACTATGGCTACACCTTC.

This clone appeared once. This chain joins TRBV7-2 and TRBJ2-1; the D is unclear. CDR3 length equals 13 residues. Germline V gene sequence: CDR1 SGHTA, CDR2 FQGNSA. V gave up 3 bases and J gave up 6 bases, with 9 bases separating them. The CDR3 reads CASSFSYTNEQFF. CDR3 DNA: TGTGCCAGCAGCTTTTCGTACACCAATGAGCAGTTCTTC.

The chain links TRBV4-1 to TRBJ2-7, with a weak D call TRBD2 (5 bases). The CDR3 consists of 15 residues. Germline V gene lookup returns CDR1 MGHRA and CDR2 YSYEKL. V lost 0 bases, J lost 6 bases, and 15 bases lay in between. Here the CDR3 reads CASSQDPAGRGEQYF. The CDR3 DNA reads TGCGCCAGCAGCCAAGATCCCGCAGGACGGGGCGAGCAGTACTTC.

The sample holds a few counts of this clone. The V call is TRBV6-5, the J call TRBJ2-7; D gene uncertain. Germline V gene sequence: CDR1 MNHEY, CDR2 SVGAGI. The CDR3 totals 16 residues. Trimming stripped 0 bases from V and 4 bases from J, with 16 bases between. CDR3 region: CASSYSSVGRSYEQYF. CDR3 sequence (DNA): TGTGCCAGCAGTTACTCGTCGGTCGGCAGGTCTTACGAGCAGTACTTC.

The table lists this clone with a count of one. V gene TRBV14 combines with J gene TRBJ2-1; TRBD2 matches 9 bases. V lost 1 base to trimming and J lost 8 bases; unmatched junction nucleotides: 6. The CDR3 is made up of 15 amino acids. Germline CDR1 reads SGHDN; CDR2 reads FVKESK. CDR3 nucleotide sequence: TGTGCCAGCAGCCAAGGTCTAGCGGGAAGAGATGAGCAGTTCTTC. Translation: CASSQGLAGRDEQFF.

This clone was picked up a small number of times. V gene TRBV6-5 combines with J gene TRBJ1-2; the D is unclear. V was pared by 0 bases and J by 8 bases, with 10 bases between. CDR1 is MNHEY, CDR2 SVGAGI, per germline. The CDR3 is made up of 13 amino acids. CDR3 region: CASSYSSDGGYTF. Here the CDR3 DNA reads TGTGCCAGCAGTTACTCTTCTGATGGCGGCTACACCTTC.

This clone was seen once. The rearrangement joins TRBV7-9 to TRBJ1-6, with no clear D. The CDR3 is 14 amino acids. CDR1 is SEHNR, CDR2 FQNEAQ, per germline (reference sequence). The V and J ends lost 5 bases and 7 bases respectively, with 12 bases between them. DNA of the CDR3: TGTGCCAGCAGCCATGGACTGCAGAATTCACCCCTCCACTTT. Translation: CASSHGLQNSPLHF.

This clone was counted once. CDR3 residues: CASTATPGQGLGHGYTF. The DNA for the CDR3 is TGTGCCAGCACCGCAACTCCGGGACAGGGGTTAGGCCACGGCTACACCTTC. The rearrangement uses TRBV2 and TRBJ1-2, with 10 bases fitting TRBD1. The CDR3 is 17 residues long. CDR1 is SNHLY and CDR2 is FYNNEI in the germline V gene. J lost 8 bases, V lost 7 bases, and 19 bases had no gene match.

V gene TRBV5-6 combines with J gene TRBJ1-1, with D perhaps matching TRBD1 (5 bases). The CDR3 loop spans 13 amino acids. Germline V gives CDR1 SGHDT, CDR2 YYEEEE. Trimming shortened V by 1 base and J by 5 bases, and 9 bases separated the two germline ends. CDR3 protein: CASSLFGGTEAFF. CDR3 DNA: TGTGCCAGCAGCTTGTTTGGGGGGACTGAAGCTTTCTTT.

The gene calls are TRBV28 and TRBJ1-4; TRBD1 agrees at 7 bases. The CDR3 length is 14 residues. From germline, CDR1 is MDHEN and CDR2 SYDVKM. V shed 3 bases, J shed 14 bases, and the junction held 12 bases outside the gene matches. The CDR3 DNA follows: TGTGCCAGCAGTTTGCAGGGGGTTCGGGAACGGCTGTTTTTT. Translation: CASSLQGVRERLFF.

The chain employs TRBV15 and TRBJ2-7; a possible D gene is TRBD1 (6 bases). The ends were cut back, 3 bases at V and 0 bases at J, with 15 bases in the middle. This CDR3 has 16 amino acids. Germline V gene sequence: CDR1 LNHNV, CDR2 YYDKDF (reference sequence). CDR3 sequence reads: CATSSLRDTNSYEQYF. CDR3 DNA: TGTGCCACCAGCAGCCTCAGGGACACTAACTCCTACGAGCAGTACTTC. The complete variable domain, with remaining parts taken from reference TRBV15 and TRBJ2-7, reads DAMVIQNPRYQVTQFGKPVTLSCSQTLNHNVMYWYQQKSSQAPKLLFHYYDKDFNNEADTPDNFQSRRPNTSFCFLDIRSPGLGDTAMYLCATSSLRDTNSYEQYFGPGTRLTVT.

This clone was picked up one time. The rearrangement links TRBV13 to TRBJ1-5; TRBD1 aligns across 10 bases. Unmatched junction bases numbered 5, after V lost 3 bases and J lost 6 bases. Germline V CDR1 and CDR2: PRHDT, FYEKMQ (reference sequence). The CDR3 totals 15 residues. The CDR3 sequence is CASSLGTGDGQPQHF. CDR3 bases: TGTGCCAGCAGCTTGGGGACAGGGGACGGTCAGCCCCAGCATTTT.

A single count supports this clone. V gene TRBV7-3 combines with J gene TRBJ1-1; 8 bases match TRBD1. The length of the CDR3 is 14 residues. Germline CDR1 reads SGHTA; CDR2 reads FQGTGA. The V and J ends lost 5 bases and 3 bases, in that order; junction bases with no gene match: 5. In DNA form, the CDR3 reads TGTGCCAGCAGCATAGGACAGGGTGACACTGAAGCTTTCTTT. Protein sequence: CASSIGQGDTEAFF.

The J gene is TRBJ1-5, the V gene TRBV5-6, with TRBD1 identical over 12 bases. Trimming cost V 3 bases and J 5 bases; bases outside gene matches: 6. Germline-derived CDR1 and CDR2 are SGHDT and YYEEEE. This CDR3 contains 16 residues. The CDR3 loop is CASSSRDRGLYQPQHF. The CDR3, as DNA: TGTGCCAGCAGCTCGAGGGACAGGGGGCTCTATCAGCCCCAGCATTTT.

The chain links TRBV5-1 to TRBJ2-7; TRBD2 might be the D (5 bases). The V end was cut by 6 bases, the J end by 6 bases, with 10 bases between. The CDR3 is 11 amino acids. Looked up from germline, CDR1 is SGHRS and CDR2 is YFSETQ. Written as DNA, the CDR3 is TGCGCCAGCACCCTGGGGAGCGAGCAGTACTTC. It yields the protein CASTLGSEQYF.

V and J are TRBV12-5 and TRBJ2-1, with D perhaps TRBD1 (5 bases). There are 14 residues in the CDR3. Per the germline V gene, CDR1 is LGHNT and CDR2 is FRNRAP. Trimming stripped 1 base from V and 7 bases from J, with 11 bases between. The CDR3 nucleotides are TGTGCTAGTGGTTTGGGACAGATGGCGAATGAGCAGTTCTTC. This codes for CASGLGQMANEQFF.

The genes are TRBV7-2 and TRBJ1-3; 8 bases are a match to TRBD1. This CDR3 comprises 16 residues. V lost 1 base, J lost 1 base, and 3 bases stayed unmatched. The germline CDR1 and CDR2 sequences are SGHTA and FQGNSA. The chain's CDR3 is CASSLGGTGSGNTIYF. The CDR3, as DNA: TGTGCCAGCAGCTTAGGAGGGACAGGTTCTGGAAACACCATATATTTT.

This chain links TRBV10-3 with TRBJ1-5; D is unclear. Trimming took 5 bases from V and 5 from J, leaving 13 bases between them. The CDR3 extends over 14 amino acids. Germline CDR1 reads ENHRY; CDR2 reads SYGVKD. CDR3: CAISPGGNDQPQHF. The DNA of the CDR3 is TGTGCCATCAGTCCAGGCGGGAATGATCAGCCCCAGCATTTT.